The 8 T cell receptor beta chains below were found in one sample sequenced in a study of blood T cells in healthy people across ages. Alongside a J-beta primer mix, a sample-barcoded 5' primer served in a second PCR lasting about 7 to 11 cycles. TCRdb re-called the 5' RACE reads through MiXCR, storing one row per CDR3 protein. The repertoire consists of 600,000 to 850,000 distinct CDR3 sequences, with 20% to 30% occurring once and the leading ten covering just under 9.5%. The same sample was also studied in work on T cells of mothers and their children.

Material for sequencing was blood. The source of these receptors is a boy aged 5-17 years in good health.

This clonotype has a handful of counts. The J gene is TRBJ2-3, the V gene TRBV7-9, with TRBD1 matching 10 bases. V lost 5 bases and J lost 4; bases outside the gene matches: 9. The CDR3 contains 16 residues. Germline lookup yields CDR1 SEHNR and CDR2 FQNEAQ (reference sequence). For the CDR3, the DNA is TGTGCCAGCAGCCGAATCGGGACAGGGGCCCCAGATACGCAGTATTTT. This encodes CASSRIGTGAPDTQYF.

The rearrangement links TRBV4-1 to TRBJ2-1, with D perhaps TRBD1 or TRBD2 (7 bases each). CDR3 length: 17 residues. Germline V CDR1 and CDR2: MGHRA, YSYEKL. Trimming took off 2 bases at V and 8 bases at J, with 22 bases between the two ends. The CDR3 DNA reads TGCGCCAGCAGCCAAAAACAGGGGAGGGGCACGGTCCATGAGCAGTTCTTC. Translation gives CASSQKQGRGTVHEQFF.

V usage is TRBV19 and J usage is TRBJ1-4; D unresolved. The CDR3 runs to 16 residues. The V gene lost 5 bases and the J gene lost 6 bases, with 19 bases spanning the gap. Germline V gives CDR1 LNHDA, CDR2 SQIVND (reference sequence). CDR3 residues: CASSPLDGYVDEKLFF. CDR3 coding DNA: TGTGCCAGTAGTCCTCTGGACGGTTACGTCGATGAAAAACTGTTTTTT.

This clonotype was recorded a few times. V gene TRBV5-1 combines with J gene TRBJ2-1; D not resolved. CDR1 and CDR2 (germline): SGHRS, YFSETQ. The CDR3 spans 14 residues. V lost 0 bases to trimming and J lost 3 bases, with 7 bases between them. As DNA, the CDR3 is TGCGCCAGCAGCTTGGACGCCTTCTACAATGAGCAGTTCTTC. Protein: CASSLDAFYNEQFF.

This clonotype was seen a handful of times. The CDR3 reads CASSLDPGAGNEQFF. The CDR3 coding sequence is TGCGCCAGCAGCTTGGATCCGGGAGCGGGGAATGAGCAGTTCTTC. The chain carries TRBV5-1 and TRBJ2-1, with 7 bases matching TRBD2. The CDR3 has 15 residues. Trimming cost V 0 bases and J 7 bases; bases outside gene matches: 7. Germline V gene lookup returns CDR1 SGHRS and CDR2 YFSETQ.

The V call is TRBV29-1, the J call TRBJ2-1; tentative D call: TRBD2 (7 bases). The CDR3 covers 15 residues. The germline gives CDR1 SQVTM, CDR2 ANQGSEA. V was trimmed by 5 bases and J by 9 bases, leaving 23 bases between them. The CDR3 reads CSVRPAPGGHTEQFF. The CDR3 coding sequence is TGCAGCGTTCGCCCAGCCCCCGGGGGGCACACTGAGCAGTTCTTC.

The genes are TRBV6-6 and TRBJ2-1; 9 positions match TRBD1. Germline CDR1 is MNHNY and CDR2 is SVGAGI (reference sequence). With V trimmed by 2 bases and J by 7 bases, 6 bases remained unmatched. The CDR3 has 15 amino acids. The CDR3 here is CASSYPGQGRNEQFF. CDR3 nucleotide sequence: TGTGCCAGCAGTTACCCGGGACAGGGTAGGAATGAGCAGTTCTTC.

CDR3 region: CASSPAGQTLNTEAFF. The DNA for the CDR3 is TGTGCCAGCAGCCCAGCGGGACAGACACTGAACACTGAAGCTTTCTTT. The J gene is TRBJ1-1, the V gene TRBV5-5; 7 bases map to TRBD1. The CDR3 length is 16 residues. Germline V gene sequence: CDR1 SGHKS, CDR2 YYEKEE (reference sequence). V lost 4 bases, J lost 0 bases, and 9 bases stayed unmatched. The full variable domain, with the rest looked up from reference TRBV5-5 and TRBJ1-1, is DAGVTQSPTHLIKTRGQQVTLRCSPISGHKSVSWYQQVLGQGPQFIFQYYEKEERGRGNFPDRFSARQFPNYSSELNVNALLLGDSALYLCASSPAGQTLNTEAFFGQGTRLTVV.